The T cell receptor (beta chain) under discussion was sequenced for a study of T cell changes during pregnancy in multiple sclerosis. The CDR3 spans 13 residues. In germline, CDR1 is LNHDA, CDR2 SQIVND (reference sequence). V gave up 4 bases and J gave up 3 bases; unmatched junction bases: 1. The table came from immunoSEQ multiplex PCR; TCRdb's copy has only in-frame clones and leaves some out. The table records 85,000 to 130,000 clones, about 94% of them present only once. The V and J genes are TRBV19 and TRBJ1-1, with 8 bases matching TRBD1. The TCR comes from a female donor with multiple sclerosis, enrolled in a pregnancy study. The material was peripheral blood, obtained before pregnancy. In DNA, the CDR3 is TGTGCCAGTAGTACAGGGGGCTACACTGAAGCTTTCTTT. Encoded protein: CASSTGGYTEAFF.